This T cell receptor (beta chain) was sequenced in a study of blood T cell repertoires in COVID-19. Across the whole study: Sources were T cells, B-cell-depleted T cells, or PBMCs; the material itself was cDNA or gDNA.

The table lists this clone with a count of one. Cohort placement rested on clinical history that participants reported themselves. Per the study methods: Amplified reference gene primers provided the basis for estimating nucleated cell counts. Libraries were prepared by immunoSEQ multiplex PCR; TCRdb keeps only in-frame clonotypes and omits some of them. From that table come the V and J calls and clone size; the DNA was used to work out D and trimming. The sample has 470,000 or so clones; 70% to 90% are singletons. The receptor's source is a woman aged 18-29 years with acute COVID-19. Sequencing was performed on PBMCs or T cells enriched from blood (not recorded which).

Here the CDR3 reads CASSPPSAFEAFF. As DNA, the CDR3 is TGTGCCAGCTCACCCCCCAGCGCCTTTGAAGCTTTCTTT. This chain uses TRBV18 with TRBJ1-1; D unresolved. Germline CDR1 reads KGHSH; CDR2 reads LQKENI. This CDR3 has 13 residues. Trimming shortened V by 3 bases and J by 7 bases, and 12 bases separated the two germline ends.